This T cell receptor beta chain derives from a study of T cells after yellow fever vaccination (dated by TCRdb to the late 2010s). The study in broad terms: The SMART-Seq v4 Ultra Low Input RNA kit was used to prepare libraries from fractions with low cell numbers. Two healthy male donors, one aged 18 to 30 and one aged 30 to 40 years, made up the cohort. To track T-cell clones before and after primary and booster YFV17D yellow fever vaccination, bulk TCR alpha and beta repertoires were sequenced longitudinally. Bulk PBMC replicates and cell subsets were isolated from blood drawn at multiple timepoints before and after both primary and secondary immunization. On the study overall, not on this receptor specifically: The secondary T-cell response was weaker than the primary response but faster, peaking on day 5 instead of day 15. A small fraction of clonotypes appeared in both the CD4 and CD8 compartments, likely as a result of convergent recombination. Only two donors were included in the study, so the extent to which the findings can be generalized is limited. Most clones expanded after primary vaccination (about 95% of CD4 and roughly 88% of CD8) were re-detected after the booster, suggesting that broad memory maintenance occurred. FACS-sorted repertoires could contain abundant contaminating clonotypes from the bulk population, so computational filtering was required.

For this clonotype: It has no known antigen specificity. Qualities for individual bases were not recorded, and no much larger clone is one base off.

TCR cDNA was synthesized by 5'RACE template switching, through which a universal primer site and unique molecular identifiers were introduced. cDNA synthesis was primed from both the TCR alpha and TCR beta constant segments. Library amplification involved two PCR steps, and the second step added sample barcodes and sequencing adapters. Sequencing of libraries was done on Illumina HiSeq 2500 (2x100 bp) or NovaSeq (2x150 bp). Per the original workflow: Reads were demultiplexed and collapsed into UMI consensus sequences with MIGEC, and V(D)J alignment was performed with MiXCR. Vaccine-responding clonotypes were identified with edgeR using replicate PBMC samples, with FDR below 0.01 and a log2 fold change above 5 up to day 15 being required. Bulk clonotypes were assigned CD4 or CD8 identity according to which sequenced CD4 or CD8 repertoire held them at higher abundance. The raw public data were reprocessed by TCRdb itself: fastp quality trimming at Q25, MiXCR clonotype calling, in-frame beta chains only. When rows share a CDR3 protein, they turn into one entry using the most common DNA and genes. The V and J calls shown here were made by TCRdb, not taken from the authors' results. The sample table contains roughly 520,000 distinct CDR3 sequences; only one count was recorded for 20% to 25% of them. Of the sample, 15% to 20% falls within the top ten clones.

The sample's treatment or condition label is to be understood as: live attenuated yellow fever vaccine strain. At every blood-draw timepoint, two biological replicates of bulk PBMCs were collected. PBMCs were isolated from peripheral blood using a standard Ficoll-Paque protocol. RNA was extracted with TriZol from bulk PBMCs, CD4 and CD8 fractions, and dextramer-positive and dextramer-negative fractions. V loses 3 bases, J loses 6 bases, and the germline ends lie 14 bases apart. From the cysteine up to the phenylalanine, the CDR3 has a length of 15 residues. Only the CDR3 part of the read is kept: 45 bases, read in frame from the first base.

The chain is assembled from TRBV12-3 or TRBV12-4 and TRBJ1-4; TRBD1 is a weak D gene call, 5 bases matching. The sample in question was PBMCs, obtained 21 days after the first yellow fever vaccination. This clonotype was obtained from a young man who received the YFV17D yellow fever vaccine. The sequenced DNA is TGTGCCAGCAGTTTCTCGGGGCCGTGGGATGAAAAACTGTTTTTT. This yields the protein CASSFSGPWDEKLFF.